The next 17 T cell receptor beta chains were all read from a single sample in a study of blood T cell repertoires in COVID-19. Assay: immunoSEQ multiplex PCR; the TCRdb copy retains only in-frame clones and omits some. The table has around 200,000 clones, 83% seen once. The specimen was peripheral blood. All receptors come from a woman aged 40-49 years with active or convalescent COVID-19.

The genes are TRBV5-1 and TRBJ1-1; 9 bases agree with TRBD1. Germline trimming cut 2 bases from V and 7 bases from J; bases unmatched to any gene: 6. In germline, CDR1 is SGHRS, CDR2 YFSETQ. The CDR3 totals 14 residues. CDR3 in DNA: TGCGCCAGCAGCTTACAGGGGGCGCGAGGTGAAGCTTTCTTT. Its translation is CASSLQGARGEAFF.

J is TRBJ2-1 and V is TRBV11-2; D gene unclear. This CDR3 region has 14 residues. The germline V gene encodes CDR1 SGHAT and CDR2 FQNNGV. The V and J ends lost 3 bases and 2 bases respectively, with 8 bases between them. This CDR3 reads CASSFLSTYNEQFF. The DNA of the CDR3 is TGTGCCAGCAGCTTTCTTAGCACCTACAATGAGCAGTTCTTC.

This clone was picked up one time. The V call is TRBV7-9, the J call TRBJ2-5; TRBD2 might be the D (6 bases). Deletions cut 4 bases from V and 4 bases from J, with 19 bases between. The CDR3 extends over 16 amino acids. In germline, CDR1 is SEHNR, CDR2 FQNEAQ (reference sequence). This CDR3 is CASSSFGSGGRETQYF. The CDR3 DNA reads as TGTGCCAGCAGCTCCTTCGGGAGCGGTGGGCGAGAGACCCAGTACTTC.

Written as DNA, the CDR3 is TGTGCCAGCAGCCGTAGACCCTACAGGGCTGCAACTAATGAAAAACTGTTTTTT. It is translated as CASSRRPYRAATNEKLFF. The V call is TRBV3-1 (or the pseudogene TRBV3-2), the J call TRBJ1-4; D may be TRBD1 (6 bases). Germline values: CDR1 LGHDT, CDR2 YNNKEL (reference sequence). The ends were cut back, 4 bases at V and 0 bases at J, with 18 bases in the middle. The CDR3 is 18 residues long.

About this clone itself: The sample carries other DNA sequences with the same CDR3. CDR3 DNA sequence: TGTGCCAGCAGCTCGACAGGGCTCAACACTGAAGCTTTCTTT. The encoded protein is CASSSTGLNTEAFF. The J gene is TRBJ1-1, the V gene TRBV28; 7 bases are a match to TRBD1. This CDR3 comprises 14 residues. CDR1 and CDR2 (germline): MDHEN, SYDVKM. With 6 bases clipped from V and 2 bases from J, the junction kept 6 bases outside the gene matches.

This clone was observed a few times. The gene calls are TRBV30 and TRBJ1-1, with D perhaps TRBD1 (6 bases). V dropped 4 bases and J dropped 1 base, with 13 bases sitting between them. Germline V gives CDR1 GTSNPN, CDR2 SVGIG (reference sequence). The CDR3 spans 14 residues. CDR3 amino acids: CAWKALGGNTEAFF. The CDR3 region has the DNA TGTGCCTGGAAAGCCCTAGGGGGGAACACTGAAGCTTTCTTT.

The chain carries TRBV29-1 and TRBJ1-1, with D possibly being TRBD1 (5 bases). Trimming took off 3 bases at V and 4 bases at J, with 9 bases between the two ends. The CDR3 sequence is 12 residues long. The germline CDR1 and CDR2 sequences are SQVTM and ANQGSEA. The CDR3 here is CSVDRGSTEAFF. CDR3 sequence (DNA): TGCAGCGTTGATAGGGGCAGCACTGAAGCTTTCTTT.

The rearrangement joins TRBV11-3 to TRBJ1-2, with D possibly TRBD1 on 6 matching bases. The CDR3 runs to 13 residues. V lost 1 base and J lost 11, with 14 bases in between. Per the germline V gene, CDR1 is SGHNT and CDR2 is YENEEA. In nucleotides, the CDR3 is TGTGCCAGCAGCTTAGGCGTCGGGACACTTTACACCTTC. Its translation is CASSLGVGTLYTF.

The J gene is TRBJ1-1, the V gene TRBV11-2; D ambiguous. The CDR3 totals 13 residues. Trimming removed 4 bases at V and 1 base at J, with 7 bases between. Germline-derived CDR1 and CDR2 are SGHAT and FQNNGV. The CDR3 DNA sequence: TGTGCCAGCAGCTCAACAACGAACACTGAAGCTTTCTTT. Translating gives CASSSTTNTEAFF.

The chain combines TRBV5-6 with TRBJ2-6; 7 bases are shared with TRBD1. V was pared by 4 bases and J by 2 bases, with 3 bases of the junction left unmatched. The CDR3 totals 15 residues. Germline assignment: CDR1 SGHDT and CDR2 YYEEEE. The CDR3 is CASSDGTAGANVLTF. For the CDR3, the DNA is TGTGCCAGCAGCGACGGGACAGCTGGGGCCAACGTCCTGACTTTC.

The chain carries TRBV4-2 and TRBJ1-1, with 9 bases aligning to TRBD1. Germline V CDR1 and CDR2: LGHNA, YNFKEQ. The ends lost 4 bases at V and 7 bases at J; junction bases unmatched: 10. CDR3 length: 15 residues. DNA for the CDR3: TGTGCCAGCAGCCGAACCGGGACAGGGATCCTTGAAGCTTTCTTT. This translates into CASSRTGTGILEAFF.

The CDR3 region has the DNA TGTGCCAGCAGTCAGGGGACAGGGGGCGCGGGGAAACTGTTTTTT. Protein sequence: CASSQGTGGAGKLFF. The chain couples TRBV6-5 to TRBJ1-4, with 12 bases identical to TRBD1. With 5 bases clipped from V and 11 bases from J, the junction kept 9 bases outside the gene matches. In germline, CDR1 is MNHEY, CDR2 SVGAGI. The CDR3 totals 15 residues.

The chain links TRBV6-5 to TRBJ2-7; 7 nucleotides align to TRBD2. The CDR3 loop spans 13 amino acids. V lost 8 bases and J lost 5; bases outside the gene matches: 9. CDR1 and CDR2 (germline): MNHEY, SVGAGI. The CDR3 spells CASSRGVRHEQYF. CDR3 nucleotide sequence: TGTGCCAGCTCTCGGGGGGTACGGCACGAGCAGTACTTC.

V gene TRBV21-1 combines with J gene TRBJ1-6. TRBV21-1 is tagged as a pseudogene. The CDR3 covers 15 residues. CDR3 nucleotide sequence: TGTGCCAGCAGCAAGGGGAGCCCCTATAATTCACCCCTCCACTTT. Amino acids: CASSKGSPYNSPLHF.

The gene calls are TRBV6-2 or TRBV6-3 and TRBJ2-1; 9 bases map to TRBD2. V dropped 4 bases and J dropped 3; count of bases not matched to a gene: 4. This CDR3 has 15 residues. CDR1 is MNHEY, CDR2 SVGEGT, per germline. CDR3 protein: CASSLLAGDYNEQFF. CDR3 coding DNA: TGTGCCAGCAGTTTACTAGCGGGCGACTACAATGAGCAGTTCTTC.

The rearrangement uses TRBV2 and TRBJ1-5, with TRBD1 as a possible D gene (5 bases). V lost 7 bases, J lost 6 bases, and 13 bases lay in between. The CDR3 is made up of 13 amino acids. Per the germline V gene, CDR1 is SNHLY and CDR2 is FYNNEI. The CDR3 DNA sequence: TGTGCCAGCAATCCGGAAGGGGTTCAGCCCCAGCATTTT. It encodes CASNPEGVQPQHF.

The chain links TRBV11-2 to TRBJ2-1; D is undetermined. Germline loops: CDR1 SGHAT, CDR2 FQNNGV. The CDR3 has 12 amino acids. Trimming shortened V by 6 bases and J by 7 bases, and 10 bases separated the two germline ends. CDR3 DNA: TGTGCCAGCAGTTGGCTGGAGAATGAGCAGTTCTTC. Protein sequence: CASSWLENEQFF.